This T cell receptor beta chain emerged from a study of T cell responses to AZD1222 COVID-19 vaccine. Profiled with immunoSEQ multiplex PCR; TCRdb holds only in-frame clones, not every one. This repertoire shows under 95,000 clones, around 90% found once; its top ten account for approximately 3%. Trimming pared 1 base from V and 8 bases from J, leaving 12 bases between. CDR3 size: 13 residues. The receptor was isolated from an adult in good health. Sequencing used peripheral blood, obtained on day 0 of AZD1222 vaccination. The chain is built from TRBV5-7 and TRBJ1-2; D is possibly TRBD1 (6 bases). TRBV5-7 counts as an open reading frame of uncertain function. The CDR3 nucleotides read TGTGCCAGCAGCTTGCAACAGGGATGCGGCTACACCTTC. Its protein is CASSLQQGCGYTF.